The entry below gives a single T cell receptor (beta chain) sequence along with its context. Clones were read by immunoSEQ multiplex PCR, and TCRdb kept only the in-frame ones, dropping some. The sample lists around 50,000 clones; around 80% were seen once. The sample originates from a study of blood T cell repertoires in COVID-19. The receptor's source is a woman aged 80 or over with acute or convalescent COVID-19. The specimen was peripheral blood.

CDR3 region: CATSTRGGLETQYF. As DNA, the CDR3 is TGTGCCACCAGCACCAGAGGGGGATTAGAGACCCAGTACTTC. This sequence joins TRBV24-1 and TRBJ2-5; D possibly corresponds to TRBD1 (6 bases). The CDR3 loop spans 14 amino acids. The germline CDR1 and CDR2 sequences are KGHDR and SFDVKD. Trimming took off 7 bases at V and 4 bases at J, with 15 bases between the two ends.